The 18 T cell receptor beta chains below were found in one sample sequenced in a study of beta chain features in type 1 diabetes. Sequencing targeted expressed TCRB transcripts, as all isolated RNA had been reverse transcribed. Assay used: immunoSEQ multiplex PCR; TCRdb lists only in-frame clones, some missing. The sample records about 260,000 clones, about 70% being singletons. Specimen: naive CD4+ T cells from blood. All receptors derive from a man aged 25 to 45 in good health.

The V gene is TRBV29-1, the J gene TRBJ2-1, with D possibly being TRBD1 (6 bases). Trimming pared 6 bases from V and 3 bases from J, leaving 18 bases between. In germline, CDR1 is SQVTM, CDR2 ANQGSEA. The CDR3 sequence is 15 residues long. This CDR3 reads CSVGAQKRGYNEQFF. The CDR3 bases are TGCAGCGTGGGGGCACAGAAGCGTGGCTACAATGAGCAGTTCTTC.

V is TRBV20-1 and J is TRBJ1-1; D uncertain. CDR1 and CDR2 (germline): DFQATT, SNEGSKA (reference sequence). The CDR3 totals 10 residues. The V gene lost 0 bases and the J gene lost 8 bases, with 4 bases spanning the gap. CDR3 sequence reads: CSARDGEAFF. The CDR3 bases are TGCAGTGCTAGAGATGGAGAAGCTTTCTTT.

The chain has TRBV7-2 and TRBJ1-2; D gene ambiguous. V was pared by 6 bases and J by 2 bases, with 10 bases between. In germline, CDR1 is SGHTA, CDR2 FQGNSA. There are 13 residues in the CDR3. This CDR3 is CASSLGLNYGYTF. The CDR3 coding sequence is TGTGCCAGCAGTCTAGGGTTAAACTATGGCTACACCTTC.

J is TRBJ2-7 and V is TRBV29-1; 7 bases agree with TRBD1. The CDR3 length is 14 residues. The J segment lost 6 bases and the V segment lost 5 bases, leaving 13 bases of the junction unmatched. The V gene's germline CDR1 is SQVTM and CDR2 ANQGSEA. The CDR3 DNA sequence: TGCAGCGTTTTGCTGTATAGGGGGCGCGGCGAGCAGTACTTC. This codes for CSVLLYRGRGEQYF.

CDR3 sequence reads: CASSLQGYTDTQYF. The CDR3 bases are TGTGCCAGCAGCTTACAGGGGTACACAGATACGCAGTATTTT. The rearrangement links TRBV7-2 to TRBJ2-3; the D gene is possibly TRBD1 (6 bases). Germline V gene lookup returns CDR1 SGHTA and CDR2 FQGNSA. The CDR3 loop spans 14 amino acids. Trimming shortened V by 2 bases and J by 2 bases, and 8 bases separated the two germline ends.

The chain is built from TRBV29-1 and TRBJ2-1; tentatively, D is TRBD2 (5 bases). This CDR3 region has 14 residues. Germline lookup yields CDR1 SQVTM and CDR2 ANQGSEA. Deletions cut 2 bases from V and 2 bases from J, with 10 bases between. CDR3 protein: CSVEFLAPYNEQFF. The DNA for the CDR3 is TGCAGCGTTGAATTTCTAGCCCCCTACAATGAGCAGTTCTTC.

There are a few counts of this clone. The CDR3 nucleotides read TGTGCCAGCAGTCCCCTAGAACTTCCCGGGGCGACCGGGGAGCTGTTTTTT. It is translated as CASSPLELPGATGELFF. V is TRBV28 and J is TRBJ2-2; the D gene could be TRBD1 or TRBD2 (5 bases each). The CDR3 totals 17 residues. Germline CDR1 and CDR2: MDHEN and SYDVKM. V lost 5 bases and J 5 bases, leaving 21 bases between the germline ends.

The chain has TRBV11-2 and TRBJ2-5; D is perhaps TRBD1 (6 bases). In germline, CDR1 is SGHAT, CDR2 FQNNGV. The CDR3 totals 13 residues. The V and J ends lost 4 bases and 5 bases respectively, with 11 bases between them. The CDR3 DNA reads TGTGCCAGCAGCTCAGGGGATGGGGAGACCCAGTACTTC. Translating it yields CASSSGDGETQYF.

This chain links TRBV18 with TRBJ1-6; D not resolved. The CDR3 totals 13 residues. The germline V gene encodes CDR1 KGHSH and CDR2 LQKENI. Deletions cut 2 bases from V and 9 bases from J, with 8 bases between. CDR3 sequence reads: CASSPVLGSPLHF. The CDR3 DNA sequence: TGTGCCAGCTCACCAGTCCTGGGTTCACCCCTCCACTTT.

The gene calls are TRBV30 and TRBJ1-2; 9 bases are a match to TRBD1. CDR1 is GTSNPN and CDR2 is SVGIG in the germline V gene (reference sequence). The CDR3 extends over 14 amino acids. The J segment lost 6 bases and the V segment lost 4 bases, leaving 9 bases of the junction unmatched. The CDR3 here is CAWTETRDRDGYTF. CDR3 bases: TGTGCCTGGACCGAAACTCGGGACAGGGATGGCTACACCTTC.

This chain uses TRBV9 with TRBJ2-7; TRBD2 agrees at 8 bases. V trimming: 4 bases; J trimming: 2 bases; junction bases outside the gene matches: 5. Germline V gives CDR1 SGDLS, CDR2 YYNGEE. The CDR3 runs to 14 residues. The CDR3 bases are TGTGCCAGCAGCCAAGCGGGAGTGCCCTACGAGCAGTACTTC. Residues: CASSQAGVPYEQYF.

This clone was seen a few times. The gene calls are TRBV10-3 and TRBJ2-5; D is ambiguous. The length of the CDR3 is 14 residues. Trimming took 0 bases from V and 1 from J, leaving 6 bases between them. The germline gives CDR1 ENHRY, CDR2 SYGVKD. CDR3 nucleotides: TGTGCCATCAGTGAGTCGGGGTCCCAAGAGACCCAGTACTTC. This translates into CAISESGSQETQYF.

The chain recombines TRBV5-1 with TRBJ2-3; possibly TRBD1 for D (6 bases). The V gene's germline CDR1 is SGHRS and CDR2 YFSETQ. With 4 bases removed from V and 2 bases from J, the gap between germline ends came to 17 bases. The CDR3 is 16 residues long. As DNA, the CDR3 is TGCGCCAGCAGCCCTGCCGGACAGACAAACACAGATACGCAGTATTTT. This codes for CASSPAGQTNTDTQYF.

The chain recombines TRBV7-2 with TRBJ2-7, with D perhaps matching TRBD1 or TRBD2 (6 bases each). The CDR3 extends over 17 amino acids. The germline CDR1 and CDR2 sequences are SGHTA and FQGNSA. V lost 5 bases and J 0 bases, leaving 20 bases between the germline ends. The CDR3 DNA reads as TGTGCCAGCAGCGCACGACAGGAGGGGATTCTCTCCTACGAGCAGTACTTC. It translates to CASSARQEGILSYEQYF.

CDR3 nucleotide sequence: TGTGCCAGCAGCTTAGCCGCGGGAGGGCTAAAAGATACGCAGTATTTT. It is translated as CASSLAAGGLKDTQYF. The rearrangement uses TRBV11-2 and TRBJ2-3; 9 bases fit TRBD2. Trimming at V came to 1 base and at J to 5 bases, leaving 7 bases not matched to a gene. Looked up from germline, CDR1 is SGHAT and CDR2 is FQNNGV. This CDR3 has 16 residues.

This rearrangement joins TRBV2 to TRBJ2-5; no clear D gene. Trimming removed 6 bases from V and 2 bases from J, with 4 bases in between. The germline gives CDR1 SNHLY, CDR2 FYNNEI. The CDR3 length is 11 residues. The CDR3 nucleotides are TGTGCCAGCAGGATACAAGAGACCCAGTACTTC. Its translation is CASRIQETQYF.

V gene TRBV30 combines with J gene TRBJ2-3, with D possibly matching TRBD1 (5 bases). The CDR3 covers 14 residues. V was trimmed by 7 bases and J by 1 base, leaving 15 bases between them. The germline gives CDR1 GTSNPN, CDR2 SVGIG (reference sequence). The CDR3 bases are TGTGCCTTGAGACAGAATCTTGGCACAGATACGCAGTATTTT. Its translation: CALRQNLGTDTQYF.

The J gene is TRBJ2-3, the V gene TRBV7-2; the match to TRBD2 covers 11 bases. Germline V gene lookup returns CDR1 SGHTA and CDR2 FQGNSA. The CDR3 runs 15 residues. The J segment lost 5 bases and the V segment lost 3 bases, leaving 4 bases of the junction unmatched. The CDR3 bases are TGTGCCAGCAGCTTTAGCGGGAGGGCAAGAGATACGCAGTATTTT. This sequence encodes CASSFSGRARDTQYF. The full variable domain, in which reference TRBV7-2 and TRBJ2-3 provide the parts outside the CDR3, is GAGVSQSPSNKVTEKGKDVELRCDPISGHTALYWYRQSLGQGLEFLIYFQGNSAPDKSGLPSDRFSAERTGGSVSTLTIQRTQQEDSAVYLCASSFSGRARDTQYFGPGTRLTVL.